This T cell receptor beta chain was sequenced for a study of T cell changes during pregnancy in multiple sclerosis. Between the trimmed V and J ends, which lost 6 bases and 7 bases, there was a span of 9 bases. Germline CDR1 and CDR2: MNHEY and SVGAGI. The CDR3 has 11 residues. TCRdb keeps only in-frame clones here, not all; method: immunoSEQ multiplex PCR. The profile shows about 86,000 clones, under 95% of them singletons. The chain uses TRBV6-5 and TRBJ1-2, with D unresolved. This receptor was taken from a female donor in good health, enrolled as a control in a pregnancy study. The specimen was peripheral blood, collected in the first trimester of pregnancy. CDR3 sequence reads: CASRESGGYTF. The CDR3, as DNA: TGTGCCAGCAGGGAGAGTGGTGGCTACACCTTC.